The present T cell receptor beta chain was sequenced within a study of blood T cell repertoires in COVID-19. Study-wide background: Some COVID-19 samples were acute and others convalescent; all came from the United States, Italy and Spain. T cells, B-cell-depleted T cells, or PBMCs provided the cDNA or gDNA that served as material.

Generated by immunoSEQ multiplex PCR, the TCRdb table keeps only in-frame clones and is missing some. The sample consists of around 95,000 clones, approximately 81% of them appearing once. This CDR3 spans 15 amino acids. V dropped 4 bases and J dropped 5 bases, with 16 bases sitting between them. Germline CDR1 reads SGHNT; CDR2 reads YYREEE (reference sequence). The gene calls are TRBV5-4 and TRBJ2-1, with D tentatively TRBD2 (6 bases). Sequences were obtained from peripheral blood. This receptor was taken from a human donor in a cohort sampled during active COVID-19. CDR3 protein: CASSPAGGVDNEQFF. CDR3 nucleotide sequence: TGTGCCAGCAGCCCCGCGGGCGGGGTGGACAATGAGCAGTTCTTC.